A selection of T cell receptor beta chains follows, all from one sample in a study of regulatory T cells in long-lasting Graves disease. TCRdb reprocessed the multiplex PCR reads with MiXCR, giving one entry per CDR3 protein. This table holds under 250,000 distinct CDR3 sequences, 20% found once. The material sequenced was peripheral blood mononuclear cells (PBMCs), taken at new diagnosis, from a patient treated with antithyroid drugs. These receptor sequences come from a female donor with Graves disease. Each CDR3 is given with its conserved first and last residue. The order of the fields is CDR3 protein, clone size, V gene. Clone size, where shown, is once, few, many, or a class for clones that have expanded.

CDR3: CASSLGGLRAGELFF; size: NA; V: TRBV27
CDR3: CASSLVGQGDTGELFF; size: NA; V: TRBV7-2
CDR3: CASSLRVGEKLFF; size: many; V: TRBV12-3/TRBV12-4
CDR3: CAWSRTITLEQYF; size: NA; V: TRBV30
CDR3: CASSQPTSGGADTQYF; size: many; V: TRBV4-2
CDR3: CSASPGGGGPYNEQFF; size: many; V: TRBV20-1
CDR3: CASSLQREVREQFF; size: many; V: TRBV5-6
CDR3: CSADRGQYTQYF; size: many; V: TRBV20-1
CDR3: CASSPKVGLAGDRDTQYF; size: many; V: TRBV7-2
CDR3: CASHPGGNTDTQYF; size: many; V: TRBV27
CDR3: CATSDAGFIGYTF; size: many; V: TRBV24-1
CDR3: CASSKGGFGNQPQHF; size: many; V: TRBV7-9
CDR3: CASSEQPDMAHADTQYF; size: few; V: TRBV19
CDR3: CSAARKDRGSHEQYF; size: many; V: TRBV20-1
CDR3: CASGTTSGGAVNYGYTF; size: NA; V: TRBV28
CDR3: CASSDPSSGTGGFNEQFF; size: NA; V: TRBV9
CDR3: CASSGGISYGYTF; size: NA; V: TRBV6-2/TRBV6-3
CDR3: CASSLMVTGELFF; size: many; V: TRBV7-9
CDR3: CASKKQDSNQPQHF; size: NA; V: TRBV12-3/TRBV12-4
CDR3: CASSETSGTTYGYTF; size: NA; V: TRBV2
CDR3: CASSQDPAGTTYNEQFF; size: few; V: TRBV4-3
CDR3: CASSPELGQNEKLFF; size: NA; V: TRBV7-2